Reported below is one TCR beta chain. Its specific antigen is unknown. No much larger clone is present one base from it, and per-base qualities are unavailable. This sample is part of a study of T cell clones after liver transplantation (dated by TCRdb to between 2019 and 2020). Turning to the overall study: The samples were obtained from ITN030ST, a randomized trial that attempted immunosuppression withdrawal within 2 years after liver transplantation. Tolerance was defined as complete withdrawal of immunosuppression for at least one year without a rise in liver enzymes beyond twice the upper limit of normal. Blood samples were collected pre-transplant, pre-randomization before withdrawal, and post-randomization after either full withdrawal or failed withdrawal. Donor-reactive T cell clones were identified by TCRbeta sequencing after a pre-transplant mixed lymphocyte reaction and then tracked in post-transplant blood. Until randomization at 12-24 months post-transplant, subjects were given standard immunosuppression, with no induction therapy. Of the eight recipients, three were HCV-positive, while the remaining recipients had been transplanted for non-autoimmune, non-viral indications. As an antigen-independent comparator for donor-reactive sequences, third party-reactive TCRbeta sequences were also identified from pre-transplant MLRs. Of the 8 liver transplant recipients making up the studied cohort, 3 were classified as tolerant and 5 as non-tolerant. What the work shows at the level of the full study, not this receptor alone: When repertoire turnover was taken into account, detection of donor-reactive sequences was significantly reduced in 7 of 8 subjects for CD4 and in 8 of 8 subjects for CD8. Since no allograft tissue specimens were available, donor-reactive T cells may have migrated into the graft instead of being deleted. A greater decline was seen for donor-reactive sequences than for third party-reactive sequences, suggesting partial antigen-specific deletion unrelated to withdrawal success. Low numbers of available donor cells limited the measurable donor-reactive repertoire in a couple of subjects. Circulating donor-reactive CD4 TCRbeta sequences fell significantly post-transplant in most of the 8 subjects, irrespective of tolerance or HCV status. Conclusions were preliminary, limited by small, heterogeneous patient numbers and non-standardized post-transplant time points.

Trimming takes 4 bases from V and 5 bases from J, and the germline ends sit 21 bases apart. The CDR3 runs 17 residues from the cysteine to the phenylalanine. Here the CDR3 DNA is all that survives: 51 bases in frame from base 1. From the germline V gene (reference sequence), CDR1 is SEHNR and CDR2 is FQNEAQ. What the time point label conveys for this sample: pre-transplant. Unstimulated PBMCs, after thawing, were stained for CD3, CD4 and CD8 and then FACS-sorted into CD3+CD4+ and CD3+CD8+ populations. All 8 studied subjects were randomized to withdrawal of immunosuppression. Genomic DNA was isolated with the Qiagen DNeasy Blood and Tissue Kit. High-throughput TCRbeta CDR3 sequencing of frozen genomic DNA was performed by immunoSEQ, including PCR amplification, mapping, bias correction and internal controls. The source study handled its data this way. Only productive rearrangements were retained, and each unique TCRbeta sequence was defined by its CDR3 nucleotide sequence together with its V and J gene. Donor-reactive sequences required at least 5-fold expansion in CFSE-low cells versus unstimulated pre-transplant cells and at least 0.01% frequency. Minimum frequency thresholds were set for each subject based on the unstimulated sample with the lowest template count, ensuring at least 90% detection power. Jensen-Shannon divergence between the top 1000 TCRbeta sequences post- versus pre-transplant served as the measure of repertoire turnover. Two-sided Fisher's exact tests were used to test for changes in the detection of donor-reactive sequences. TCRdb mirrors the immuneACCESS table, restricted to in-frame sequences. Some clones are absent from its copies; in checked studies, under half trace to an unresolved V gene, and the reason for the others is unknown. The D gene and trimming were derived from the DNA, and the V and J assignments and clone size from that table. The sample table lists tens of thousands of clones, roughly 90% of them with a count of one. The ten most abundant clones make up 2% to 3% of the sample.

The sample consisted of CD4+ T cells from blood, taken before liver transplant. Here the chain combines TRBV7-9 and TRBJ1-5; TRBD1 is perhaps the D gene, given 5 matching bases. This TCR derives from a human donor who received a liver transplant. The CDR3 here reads CASSSARGGKADQPQHF. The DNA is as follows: TGTGCCAGCAGCTCCGCCCGGGGGGGAAAGGCGGATCAGCCCCAGCATTTT.